The source of this T cell receptor beta chain is a study of blood T cell repertoires in COVID-19 (dated by TCRdb to the early 2020s). At the level of the whole study: Collaborator samples came from the United States, Italy and Spain and covered acute and convalescent phases of COVID-19. Where available, HLA class I and class II types were taken from metadata supplied by the sample provider and were not determined by assay-based typing. Subjects who had been exposed to COVID-19, were actively infected with it, or had recovered from it provided the deeply sampled blood TCRbeta repertoires that made up the dataset. Samples came from the ongoing ImmuneRACE study (first 160 participants) plus 1,254 subjects from 6 global collaborators. The repertoires were released in a freely available public database meant as a resource for research on the immune response to SARS-CoV-2. The material from the prospective study consisted of cDNA or gDNA derived from T cells, B-cell-depleted T cells, or PBMCs. A de-identified subject ID, COVID-19 status, age in years and sex were almost always included in the sample metadata.

TCRbeta CDR3 regions were amplified from genomic DNA using the immunoSEQ Assay, a bias-controlled multiplex PCR. The study's processing was this. The number of nucleated cells in each sample was estimated from the amplification of reference gene primers within the assay. To quantify the absolute abundance of each unique TCRbeta CDR3 rearrangement, sequence reads were collapsed and filtered. For each sample, productive Simpson clonality was calculated as the square root of Simpson's diversity index over productive rearrangements. TCRdb carries this immuneACCESS record with in-frame sequences only. Its versions omit some clonotypes, under half of them owing to an unresolved V gene in the studies checked, with the rest unexplained. The V and J calls and clone size come from that table; D and trimming were worked out from the DNA. This sample comprises fewer than 400,000 clones, about 88% of them detected only once. The top ten clonotypes cover less than 3.5% of the sample.

This clone was seen a single time. The antigen it recognizes is unknown. No much larger clonotype is one base removed from it; base qualities were not supplied. The collaborating institutions used their own protocols to collect whole blood in K2EDTA tubes. For TCRbeta analysis, collaborators shipped samples as frozen whole blood, isolated PBMCs, or DNA extracted from either of those sample types. Overall results and qualifications from the work: The amount of clinical and demographic metadata varied by source and participant and was provided uncurated.

V trim: 6 bases; J trim: 3 bases; unmatched bases: 5. The CDR3 goes from the cysteine to the phenylalanine over 15 residues. Left in the record is the CDR3 DNA by itself, 45 bases read in frame from the first base. The germline V gene supplies CDR1 MDHEN and CDR2 SYDVKM. Sequencing input: peripheral blood. The source of this sequence is a human donor in a cohort sampled during active COVID-19. The receptor chain draws on TRBV28 and TRBJ2-3; the junction holds 11 bases that match TRBD2. The nucleotide sequence reads TGTGCCAGCAGCCCACTAGCGGGAGAGACAGATACGCAGTATTTT. It codes for CASSPLAGETDTQYF.